The rows below give T cell receptor beta chains drawn from one sample of a study of blood T cell repertoires in COVID-19. Sequencing was performed with immunoSEQ multiplex PCR; in TCRdb, only in-frame clones are kept and a portion is missing. The sample yields hundreds of thousands of clones, over 85% seen once. Specimen: peripheral blood. These receptors came from a woman in her thirties with COVID-19, enrolled during active disease. The CDR3 runs from the conserved cysteine through the conserved F or W. D genes are given only for firm matches. Only some rows state a clone size, as once, few, many or a class for expanded clones.

>TRBD1|TRBV3-1/TRBV3-2|TRBJ2-3|-
CASRQGFGTDTQYF
TGTGCCAGCAGACAGGGGTTCGGGACAGATACGCAGTATTTT
>TRBD1|TRBV30|TRBJ1-2|-
CAWTEQGRAYGYTF
TGTGCCTGGACCGAACAGGGGCGTGCCTATGGCTACACCTTC
>-|TRBV9|TRBJ2-3|-
CASSGTTDTQYF
TGTGCCAGCAGCGGAACAACAGATACGCAGTATTTT
>-|TRBV7-8|TRBJ2-7|-
CASSLAGSAYEQYF
TGTGCCAGCAGCTTAGCCGGGTCCGCCTACGAGCAGTACTTC
>TRBD1|TRBV7-6|TRBJ2-1|once
CASSRDRGSYNEQFF
TGTGCCAGCAGCCGGGACAGGGGGTCCTACAATGAGCAGTTCTTC
>-|TRBV5-4|TRBJ2-7|once
CASSLKHAGYPTKQYF
TGTGCCAGCAGCTTGAAACACGCAGGATATCCTACGAAGCAGTACTTC
>-|TRBV7-8|TRBJ2-1|-
CASSSPRGEAYGNEQFF
TGTGCCAGCAGCTCCCCCCGAGGGGAGGCCTATGGGAATGAGCAGTTCTTC
>TRBD2|TRBV7-2|TRBJ2-3|-
CASSGGVGEDTQYF
TGTGCCAGCAGCGGGGGGGTTGGGGAAGATACGCAGTATTTT
>TRBD1|TRBV5-1|TRBJ1-1|-
CASSSSTGGADTEAFF
TGCGCCAGCAGCTCTTCGACAGGGGGCGCAGACACTGAAGCTTTCTTT
>-|TRBV3-1/TRBV3-2|TRBJ2-7|-
CASSLTSLVNEQYF
TGTGCCAGCAGCCTGACTAGTTTAGTGAACGAGCAGTACTTC
>TRBD2|TRBV7-2|TRBJ2-3|-
CASSEAGGDVVTQYF
TGTGCCAGCAGTGAAGCGGGGGGGGATGTCGTTACGCAGTATTTT
>TRBD1|TRBV19|TRBJ1-1|-
CASITGGRPKGTEAFF
TGTGCCAGTATCACAGGGGGCCGACCCAAGGGGACTGAAGCTTTCTTT
>TRBD2|TRBV28|TRBJ2-3|once
CASSWAGGLGDTQYF
TGTGCCAGCAGCTGGGCGGGGGGGCTTGGAGATACGCAGTATTTT
>-|TRBV6-5|TRBJ1-5|-
CASSSTGGNQPQHF
TGTGCCAGCAGTTCGACAGGAGGCAATCAGCCCCAGCATTTT
>-|TRBV21-1|TRBJ2-6|-
CASSKDLGGTGANVLTF
TGTGCCAGCAGCAAGGACTTGGGGGGAACTGGGGCCAACGTCCTGACTTTC
>TRBD1|TRBV24-1|TRBJ2-1|-
CATSDRTGLYNEQFF
TGTGCCACCAGTGATAGGACAGGGCTCTACAATGAGCAGTTCTTC
>TRBD2|TRBV19|TRBJ2-3|few
CASNTWGLAGTDTQYF
TGTGCCAGTAACACATGGGGACTAGCGGGCACAGATACGCAGTATTTT
>-|TRBV28|TRBJ2-7|-
CASRLQGGPYEQYF
TGTGCCAGCAGGTTACAGGGAGGTCCCTACGAGCAGTACTTC
>-|TRBV28|TRBJ1-5|-
CASSYGRYQPQHF
TGTGCCAGCAGTTACGGGAGGTATCAGCCCCAGCATTTT
>-|TRBV5-1|TRBJ1-2|-
CASTASVGGNYTF
TGCGCCAGCACGGCCTCGGTAGGCGGTAACTACACCTTC
>-|TRBV4-1|TRBJ2-5|-
CASSQVRLGGPETQYF
TGCGCCAGCAGCCAAGTCCGGCTCGGGGGGCCTGAGACCCAGTACTTC
>TRBD1|TRBV15|TRBJ1-1|-
CATNVSRQGPNTEAFF
TGTGCCACCAACGTAAGTAGACAGGGGCCGAACACTGAAGCTTTCTTT
>TRBD1|TRBV6-6|TRBJ1-5|-
CASSLTGTGLFRHQPQHF
TGTGCCAGCAGTCTAACCGGGACAGGTCTCTTTCGTCATCAGCCCCAGCATTTT
>-|TRBV7-2|TRBJ1-1|once
CASSLISTGQIFF
TGTGCCAGCAGCTTAATTTCTACCGGACAGATCTTCTTT
>TRBD1|TRBV24-1|TRBJ2-7|once
CATSDWGTGGKEQYF
TGTGCCACCAGTGATTGGGGGACAGGGGGTAAGGAGCAGTACTTC
>TRBD2|TRBV18|TRBJ2-1|-
CASLGTSGEQFF
TGTGCCAGCTTGGGGACTAGCGGGGAGCAGTTCTTC
>TRBD2|TRBV14|TRBJ2-1|-
CASSQGLAGDNEQFF
TGTGCCAGCAGCCAAGGACTAGCGGGGGACAATGAGCAGTTCTTC
>-|TRBV7-9|TRBJ1-3|-
CASSPGVGSGNTIYF
TGTGCCAGCAGCCCGGGTGTCGGCTCTGGAAACACCATATATTTT
>TRBD1|TRBV30|TRBJ2-1|-
CAWSLGQVPYNEQFF
TGTGCCTGGAGTCTTGGACAGGTTCCTTACAATGAGCAGTTCTTC
>TRBD1|TRBV19|TRBJ1-1|-
CASWTGGNTEAFF
TGTGCCAGTTGGACAGGGGGTAACACTGAAGCTTTCTTT
>-|TRBV5-5|TRBJ1-1|-
CASTKDSMNTEAFF
TGTGCCAGCACGAAAGACAGTATGAACACTGAAGCTTTCTTT
>-|TRBV6-1|TRBJ2-7|-
CASSEAIGTGSYEQYF
TGTGCCAGCAGTGAAGCGATCGGTACAGGGTCCTACGAGCAGTACTTC
>-|TRBV19|TRBJ2-3|-
CASSPAGGDTQYF
TGTGCCAGTAGTCCGGCAGGGGGGGATACGCAGTATTTT
>TRBD1|TRBV25-1|TRBJ1-2|-
CASSGRLGQGWDGYTF
TGTGCCAGCAGTGGGCGTCTTGGACAGGGGTGGGATGGCTACACCTTC
>-|TRBV3-1/TRBV3-2|TRBJ2-3|-
CASSQEGGADWPKGADTQYF
TGTGCCAGCAGCCAAGAGGGGGGGGCAGACTGGCCTAAAGGGGCAGATACGCAGTATTTT
>TRBD1|TRBV14|TRBJ1-2|-
CASSQATRWIGGPSYGYTF
TGTGCCAGCAGCCAAGCTACCCGTTGGATAGGGGGCCCCTCCTATGGCTACACCTTC
>TRBD1|TRBV3-1/TRBV3-2|TRBJ2-1|-
CASSPPPGTGNYNEQFF
TGTGCCAGCAGCCCTCCCCCCGGGACAGGAAACTACAATGAGCAGTTCTTC
>-|TRBV4-1|TRBJ2-7|-
CASSQDLREQYF
TGCGCCAGCAGCCAAGATCTCCGCGAGCAGTACTTC
>-|TRBV28|TRBJ1-2|-
CASTPAGSANYGYTF
TGTGCCAGCACCCCAGCAGGGTCGGCTAACTATGGCTACACCTTC
>TRBD2|TRBV27|TRBJ2-1|-
CASSFGLAGGLSEQFF
TGTGCCAGCAGTTTCGGACTAGCGGGGGGCCTTAGTGAGCAGTTCTTC
>-|TRBV24-1|TRBJ2-3|-
CATSEGAATDTQYF
TGTGCCACCAGTGAAGGGGCCGCCACAGATACGCAGTATTTT
>TRBD1|TRBV27|TRBJ1-6|-
CASSLARTGDNSPLHF
TGTGCCAGCAGTTTAGCCCGGACAGGGGATAATTCACCCCTCCACTTT
>-|TRBV6-2/TRBV6-3|TRBJ1-4|-
CASSPGEKLFF
TGTGCCAGCAGTCCCGGTGAAAAACTGTTTTTT
>-|TRBV5-6|TRBJ1-6|-
CASSPAGHRSPLHF
TGTGCCAGCAGCCCCGCAGGTCACCGTTCACCCCTCCACTTT